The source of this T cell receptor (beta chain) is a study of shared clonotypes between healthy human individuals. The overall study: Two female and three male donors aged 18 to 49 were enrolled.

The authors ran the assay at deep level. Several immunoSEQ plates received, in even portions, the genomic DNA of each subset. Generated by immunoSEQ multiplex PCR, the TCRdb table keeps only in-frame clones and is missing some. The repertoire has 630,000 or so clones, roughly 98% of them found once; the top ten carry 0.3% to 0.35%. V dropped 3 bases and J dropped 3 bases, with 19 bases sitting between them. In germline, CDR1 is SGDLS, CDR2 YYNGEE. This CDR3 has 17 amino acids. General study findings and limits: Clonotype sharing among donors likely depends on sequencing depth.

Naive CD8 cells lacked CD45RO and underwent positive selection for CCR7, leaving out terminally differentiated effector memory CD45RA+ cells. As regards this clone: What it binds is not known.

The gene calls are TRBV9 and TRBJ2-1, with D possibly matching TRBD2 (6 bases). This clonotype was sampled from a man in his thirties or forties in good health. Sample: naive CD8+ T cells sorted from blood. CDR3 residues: CASSAFSVAAVYNEQFF. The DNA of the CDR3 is TGTGCCAGCAGCGCGTTCTCGGTAGCGGCCGTCTACAATGAGCAGTTCTTC.